This T cell receptor beta chain was captured by sequencing in a study of CD8+CD57+ T cells in acquired aplastic anemia. This CDR3 comprises 20 residues. CDR1 and CDR2 (germline): SNHLY, FYNNEI. The V gene end was trimmed by 6 bases and the J gene end by 2 bases; junction bases not matched to a gene: 19. TCR beta VDJ and CDR3 were profiled, and genomic DNA was the template. TCRdb re-called the reads with MiXCR, one entry per CDR3 protein. The sample carries a few hundred thousand distinct CDR3 sequences, just under 70% recorded once. Sequencing was performed on sorted CD4+, CD8+, or CD8+CD57+ T cells (not recorded which) from PBMCs. The V gene is TRBV2, the J gene TRBJ2-6, with 7 bases identical to TRBD1. This clonotype originated in a human donor in good health, serving as a control. In nucleotides, the CDR3 is TGTGCCAGCAGCCCTGTTGGGCGACAGGGATATAGGGCTGGGGCCAACGTCCTGACTTTC. It yields the protein CASSPVGRQGYRAGANVLTF.